These T cell receptor beta chains were read from a single sample in a study of shared clonotypes between healthy human individuals. Method: immunoSEQ multiplex PCR; TCRdb's copy keeps in-frame clones and lacks some. Among hundreds of thousands of clones listed, about 80% were seen once. The sample comprised memory CD4+ T cells sorted from blood. Source of these receptors: a woman in her 30s in good health. Each CDR3 is given with its conserved first and last residue. Fields, in order: D gene, J gene, V gene, clone size, CDR3 protein, CDR3 DNA. A D gene is named only where the DNA matches it firmly. Only part of the rows carry a size: once, few, many, or a class if the clone is expanded.

TRBD1 TRBJ1-4 TRBV5-1 NA CASSPQGARNEKLFF TGCGCCAGCAGCCCCCAGGGGGCCAGGAATGAAAAACTGTTTTTT
TRBD2 TRBJ2-3 TRBV27 many CASSSPLLAGFTDTQYF TGTGCCAGCAGTTCCCCCCTACTAGCGGGGTTCACAGATACGCAGTATTTT
NA TRBJ2-6 TRBV5-1 NA CASSGTSVHKVGPF TGCGCCAGCTCCGGAACATCGGTTCACAAAGTCGGGCCTTTC
TRBD2 TRBJ2-7 TRBV7-2 NA CASSLQAGEYEQYF TGTGCCAGCAGCTTACAAGCGGGGGAGTACGAGCAGTACTTC
TRBD1 TRBJ2-3 TRBV19 many CASSIGQGDDTQYF TGTGCCAGTAGTATAGGGCAGGGGGACGATACGCAGTATTTT
TRBD2 TRBJ2-3 TRBV6-1 NA CASSEAWTSGRRSTDTQYF TGTGCCAGCAGTGAAGCATGGACTAGCGGGAGACGCTCCACAGATACGCAGTATTTT
NA TRBJ1-1 TRBV27 NA CASTPGGARTEAFF TGTGCCAGCACCCCGGGGGGCGCGCGGACTGAAGCTTTCTTT
NA TRBJ2-5 TRBV4-1 NA CASSQDPQQETQYF TGCGCCAGCAGCCAAGATCCCCAGCAAGAGACCCAGTACTTC
TRBD1 TRBJ2-3 TRBV25-1 NA CASSEDRGFSTDTQYF TGTGCCAGCAGTGAGGACAGGGGATTTAGCACAGATACGCAGTATTTT
NA TRBJ1-1 TRBV29-1 few CSGRVMNTEAFF TGCAGTGGCAGAGTCATGAACACTGAAGCTTTCTTT
TRBD1 TRBJ2-7 TRBV28 NA CASSFRGTGKAEQYF TGTGCCAGCAGTTTCCGAGGGACAGGGAAGGCCGAGCAGTACTTC
NA TRBJ2-1 TRBV6-5 NA CASSYSWGKRAHEQFF TGTGCCAGCAGTTACTCGTGGGGCAAAAGAGCACATGAGCAGTTCTTC
TRBD2 TRBJ2-1 TRBV5-1 NA CASSLVAGASYNEQFF TGCGCCAGCAGCTTGGTAGCGGGAGCATCCTACAATGAGCAGTTCTTC
TRBD1 TRBJ1-5 TRBV19 few CASSIGDSLNQPQHF TGTGCCAGTAGTATTGGGGACAGCCTCAATCAGCCCCAGCATTTT
NA TRBJ2-7 TRBV21-1 NA CASSNPGPPRQQYF TGTGCCAGCAGCAACCCGGGCCCCCCGAGACAGCAGTACTTC
TRBD1 TRBJ1-1 TRBV5-1 NA CASSLGGGTGDYTEAFF TGCGCCAGCAGTTTAGGAGGGGGAACAGGGGACTACACTGAAGCTTTCTTT
NA TRBJ2-1 TRBV6-1 NA CASLRDLWNEQFF TGTGCCAGCCTTCGGGACTTATGGAATGAGCAGTTCTTC
NA TRBJ1-3 TRBV10-3 NA CAISRIDSGNTIYF TGTGCCATCAGTCGAATAGACTCTGGAAACACCATATATTTT
NA TRBJ1-1 TRBV5-1 NA CASRHGDLNTEAFF TGCGCCAGCAGACACGGGGACCTGAACACTGAAGCTTTCTTT
TRBD1 TRBJ1-2 TRBV6-5 once CASSYSTGAGKGGYTF TGTGCCAGCAGTTACTCGACAGGGGCCGGTAAAGGAGGCTACACCTTC
NA TRBJ1-4 TRBV29-1 once CSGGTVDNEKLFF TGCAGCGGGGGGACCGTAGATAATGAAAAACTGTTTTTT
TRBD1 TRBJ2-7 TRBV2 NA CASRGTGGRNEQYF TGTGCCAGCAGGGGGACAGGGGGCCGTAACGAGCAGTACTTC
TRBD2 TRBJ2-7 TRBV10-3 NA CAIGTSGDEQYF TGTGCCATCGGGACTAGCGGCGACGAGCAGTACTTC
TRBD2 TRBJ2-3 TRBV4-1 once CASSLAGGGTDTQYF TGCGCCAGCAGTCTAGCGGGAGGTGGTACAGATACGCAGTATTTT
TRBD2 TRBJ2-7 TRBV10-2 NA CASSGHRTSSIYEQYF TGCGCCAGCAGTGGTCACCGGACTAGTAGCATTTACGAGCAGTACTTC
NA TRBJ1-2 TRBV28 NA CASSLARHGYTF TGTGCCAGCAGTTTGGCCCGGCATGGCTACACCTTC
TRBD2 TRBJ2-3 TRBV28 NA CASAAGDVDTQYF TGTGCCAGCGCGGCGGGAGATGTAGATACGCAGTATTTT
TRBD2 TRBJ2-7 TRBV6-5 NA CASSPGLPYEQYF TGTGCCAGCAGTCCGGGACTACCCTACGAGCAGTACTTC
NA TRBJ2-1 TRBV7-3 NA CASSLVSGAREQFF TGTGCCAGCAGCTTAGTTTCCGGGGCCCGGGAGCAGTTCTTC
NA TRBJ1-5 TRBV28 NA CASSPSLIDQPQHF TGTGCCAGCAGTCCATCCCTTATCGATCAGCCCCAGCATTTT
NA TRBJ1-2 TRBV6-1 NA CASSVGSIGYGYTF TGTGCCAGCTCGGTCGGGTCTATTGGCTATGGCTACACCTTC
TRBD1 TRBJ1-2 TRBV4-1 NA CASSQGQGGYGYTF TGCGCCAGCAGCCAAGGACAGGGGGGCTATGGCTACACCTTC
NA TRBJ2-1 TRBV19 few CASTRRGKRNEQFF TGTGCCAGTACCCGGCGGGGTAAGCGGAATGAGCAGTTCTTC
NA TRBJ2-2 TRBV27 once CASRRRDSPTNTGELFF TGTGCCAGCAGACGGAGGGACAGCCCTACGAACACCGGGGAGCTGTTTTTT
NA TRBJ2-3 TRBV2 NA CASSEPTGSTDTQYF TGTGCCAGCAGTGAACCCACAGGGAGCACAGATACGCAGTATTTT
NA TRBJ2-1 TRBV4-1 NA CASSQAAYNEQFF TGCGCCAGCAGCCAAGCAGCCTACAATGAGCAGTTCTTC
TRBD1 TRBJ1-4 TRBV5-1 once CASSPGQVGTNEKLFF TGCGCCAGCAGCCCGGGACAGGTGGGGACTAATGAAAAACTGTTTTTT
TRBD2 TRBJ2-7 TRBV4-1 NA CASSQPGRREREQYF TGCGCCAGCAGCCAACCCGGCAGGCGGGAGCGCGAGCAGTACTTC
NA TRBJ2-2 TRBV7-9 few CALSESPFGAGELFF TGTGCCTTGTCAGAATCTCCCTTCGGGGCCGGGGAGCTGTTTTTT
NA TRBJ2-3 TRBV11-2 NA CASSFRQDTDTQYF TGTGCCAGCAGCTTCAGGCAGGACACAGATACGCAGTATTTT
TRBD1 TRBJ2-7 TRBV11-2 NA CASSLGRGLYEQYF TGTGCCAGCAGCTTAGGCAGGGGGCTATACGAGCAGTACTTC
TRBD1 TRBJ2-2 TRBV10-1 NA CASRATGTGGPGELFF TGCGCCAGCAGGGCTACCGGGACAGGAGGACCCGGGGAGCTGTTTTTT
NA TRBJ1-2 TRBV30 NA CAWREGGSNYGYTF TGTGCCTGGAGAGAGGGAGGATCGAACTATGGCTACACCTTC
NA TRBJ2-4 TRBV5-6 NA CASSPVSAKNIQYF TGTGCCAGCAGCCCTGTGTCAGCCAAAAACATTCAGTACTTC
TRBD1 TRBJ2-2 TRBV27 few CASRTGGHTGELFF TGTGCCAGCAGGACAGGGGGCCACACCGGGGAGCTGTTTTTT
NA TRBJ1-2 TRBV28 few CASSFPGAINYGYTF TGTGCCAGCAGTTTTCCGGGGGCCATAAACTATGGCTACACCTTC
NA TRBJ1-5 TRBV27 once CASRTGTVDQPQHF TGTGCCAGCAGAACCGGGACCGTCGATCAGCCCCAGCATTTT
TRBD1 TRBJ1-3 TRBV28 NA CASSPSGQGATSGNTIYF TGTGCCAGCAGTCCATCCGGACAGGGGGCCACCTCTGGAAACACCATATATTTT
NA TRBJ1-2 TRBV9 once CASSSPLGGAQGYTF TGTGCCAGCAGCTCCCCGCTGGGGGGGGCGCAGGGTTACACCTTC
NA TRBJ2-3 TRBV27 few CASSPPGRPTDTQYF TGTGCCAGCAGTCCGCCTGGGCGACCAACCGATACGCAGTATTTT
TRBD1 TRBJ1-2 TRBV2 many CASRTGDYGYTF TGTGCCAGCAGGACAGGGGACTATGGCTACACCTTC
NA TRBJ2-3 TRBV18 NA CASSPAGARTDTQYF TGTGCCAGCTCACCGGCGGGGGCTAGAACAGATACGCAGTATTTT
TRBD2 TRBJ2-7 TRBV27 NA CASSSYRVAGEQYF TGTGCCAGCAGTTCTTACAGGGTAGCGGGGGAGCAGTACTTC
TRBD1 TRBJ1-4 TRBV28 NA CASSSGTGANEKLFF TGTGCCAGCAGTTCCGGGACAGGGGCCAATGAAAAACTGTTTTTT